Listed below are T cell receptor beta chains from one sample, sequenced in a study of shared clonotypes between healthy human individuals. Some clones are missing from TCRdb's copy, which holds only in-frame ones; the method was immunoSEQ multiplex PCR. The sample lists a few million clones, approximately 92% seen once, with over 1.5% in the top ten. Sequencing was performed on naive CD8+ T cells from PBMCs. The receptors come from a man aged 18 to 29 in good health. Some clones in this sample may be carry-over from other donors' samples. Each CDR3 is given with its conserved first and last residue. The D gene is left open where the match is weak. Clone sizes are given selectively: once, few, many, or a class where the clone is expanded.

>NA|TRBV7-9|TRBJ2-3|NA
CASSTDRQDTQYF
TGTGCCAGCAGCACGGACCGACAGGATACGCAGTATTTT
>NA|TRBV2|TRBJ2-5|NA
CASPSPEGRMETQYF
TGTGCCAGCCCATCCCCGGAGGGCCGAATGGAGACCCAGTACTTC
>NA|TRBV7-9|TRBJ1-1|few
CASSKTTEAFF
TGTGCCAGCAGTAAAACGACTGAAGCTTTCTTT
>TRBD1|TRBV28|TRBJ2-5|NA
CASSPFGTGREETQYF
TGTGCCAGCAGTCCCTTCGGGACAGGGCGAGAGGAGACCCAGTACTTC
>NA|TRBV28|TRBJ2-1|NA
CASSEWRDINEQFF
TGTGCCAGCAGTGAGTGGAGGGACATCAATGAGCAGTTCTTC
>NA|TRBV4-3|TRBJ2-7|NA
CASSQDFGNEQYF
TGCGCCAGCAGCCAAGATTTCGGCAACGAGCAGTACTTC
>NA|TRBV29-1|TRBJ2-7|NA
CSVESDSYEQYF
TGCAGCGTTGAATCAGACTCCTACGAGCAGTACTTC
>NA|TRBV6-6|TRBJ1-2|NA
CASSYPEGTGYGYTF
TGTGCCAGCAGTTACCCGGAGGGGACGGGCTATGGCTACACCTTC
>TRBD2|TRBV9|TRBJ2-7|NA
CARGRADSYEQYF
TGTGCCAGAGGGAGGGCCGACTCCTACGAGCAGTACTTC
>NA|TRBV11-2|TRBJ1-1|NA
CASSHPPGPEGTEAFF
TGTGCCAGCAGTCACCCACCGGGACCGGAGGGCACTGAAGCTTTCTTT
>NA|TRBV28|TRBJ1-5|NA
CASRSGGKYSNQPQHF
TGTGCCAGCAGGTCCGGGGGGAAATATAGCAATCAGCCCCAGCATTTT
>NA|TRBV4-1|TRBJ2-3|NA
CASSQDPLVGSTDTQYF
TGCGCCAGCAGCCAAGACCCGTTGGTGGGATCCACAGATACGCAGTATTTT
>TRBD1|TRBV5-8|TRBJ1-1|NA
CASSLGQGGNTEAFF
TGTGCCAGCAGCTTGGGACAGGGGGGGAACACTGAAGCTTTCTTT
>NA|TRBV14|TRBJ2-7|NA
CASSLWNYEQYF
TGTGCCAGCAGCCTCTGGAACTACGAGCAGTACTTC
>TRBD1|TRBV6-5|TRBJ1-2|NA
CATQPRQGYGYTF
TGTGCCACCCAGCCTCGACAGGGGTATGGCTACACCTTC
>NA|TRBV19|TRBJ1-1|NA
CASSRDRKGYTEAFF
TGTGCCAGTAGTCGCGACAGAAAAGGGTACACTGAAGCTTTCTTT
>TRBD1|TRBV2|TRBJ1-2|NA
CASSDHRGIDTF
TGTGCCAGCAGTGACCACAGGGGAATTGACACCTTC
>TRBD1|TRBV7-6|TRBJ2-3|NA
CASSLGDRGPTDTQYF
TGTGCCAGCAGCTTAGGTGACAGGGGGCCGACAGATACGCAGTATTTT
>NA|TRBV4-1|TRBJ1-5|NA
CASSQGSGRGQPQHF
TGCGCCAGCAGCCAAGGTTCTGGGCGAGGTCAGCCCCAGCATTTT
>NA|TRBV4-1|TRBJ2-1|NA
CASSQVWEVAYNEQFF
TGCGCCAGCAGCCAAGTGTGGGAGGTGGCCTACAATGAGCAGTTCTTC
>NA|TRBV30|TRBJ2-7|NA
CACTPGKHYSESEQYF
TGTGCCTGTACCCCCGGCAAGCACTACTCAGAATCGGAGCAGTACTTC
>NA|TRBV27|TRBJ2-2|NA
CASSLFTGDVELFF
TGTGCCAGCAGTTTATTTACGGGAGACGTGGAGCTGTTTTTT
>TRBD1|TRBV28|TRBJ1-1|NA
CASSRTGATEAFF
TGTGCCAGCAGTCGAACAGGGGCCACTGAAGCTTTCTTT
>NA|TRBV11-2|TRBJ2-7|NA
CASSPAPERPYEQYF
TGTGCCAGCAGCCCCGCACCCGAGAGGCCGTACGAGCAGTACTTC
>TRBD2|TRBV7-2|TRBJ2-3|NA
CASSRRLAADTQYF
TGTGCCAGCAGCCGTCGACTAGCAGCAGATACGCAGTATTTT
>TRBD2|TRBV7-3|TRBJ2-3|NA
CASSLAGEATDTQYF
TGTGCCAGCAGCTTAGCGGGGGAAGCCACAGATACGCAGTATTTT
>TRBD2|TRBV2|TRBJ2-1|NA
CASSAPAGGISSYNEQFF
TGTGCCAGCAGTGCTCCAGCGGGAGGGATAAGCTCCTACAATGAGCAGTTCTTC
>NA|TRBV27|TRBJ2-5|NA
CASSPSRGDWEETQYF
TGTGCCAGCAGCCCCAGCAGGGGGGATTGGGAAGAGACCCAGTACTTC